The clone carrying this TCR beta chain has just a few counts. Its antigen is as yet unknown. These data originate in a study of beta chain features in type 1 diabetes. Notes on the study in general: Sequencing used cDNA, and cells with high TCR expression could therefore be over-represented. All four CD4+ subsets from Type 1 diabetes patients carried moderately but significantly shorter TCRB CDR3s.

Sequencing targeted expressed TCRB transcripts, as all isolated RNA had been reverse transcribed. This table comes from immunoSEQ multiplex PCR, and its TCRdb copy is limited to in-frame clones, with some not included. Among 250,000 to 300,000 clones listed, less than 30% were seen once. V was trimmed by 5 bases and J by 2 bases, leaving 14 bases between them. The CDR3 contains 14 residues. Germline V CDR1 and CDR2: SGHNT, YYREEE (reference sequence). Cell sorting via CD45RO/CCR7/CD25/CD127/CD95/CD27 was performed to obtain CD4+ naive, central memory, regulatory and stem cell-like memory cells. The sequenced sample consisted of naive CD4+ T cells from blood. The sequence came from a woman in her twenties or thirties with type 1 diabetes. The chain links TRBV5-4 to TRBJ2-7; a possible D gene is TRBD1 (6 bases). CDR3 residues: CASSARTEAYEQYF. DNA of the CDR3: TGTGCCAGCAGTGCCCGGACAGAAGCCTACGAGCAGTACTTC.